The next 13 T cell receptor beta chains were all read from a single sample in a study of blood T cells in healthy people across ages (dated by TCRdb to the mid-2010s). Library preparation employed 5' RACE. TCRdb names Illumina HiSeq 2500 as the instrument used. A second PCR of about 6 to 11 cycles was run with a J-beta primer mix and a sample-barcoded 5' primer. The public reads were reprocessed in TCRdb via fastp at Q25 and MiXCR, keeping in-frame beta chains. Here each entry gathers all rows of one CDR3 protein and keeps the most common genes and DNA. The sample table shows about 750,000 distinct CDR3 sequences, and about 53% are seen once. Of the sample, around 41% falls within the top ten clones. The sample consisted of blood. Receptors originate from an elderly man in good health.

J is TRBJ1-5 and V is TRBV12-3 or TRBV12-4; D may be TRBD1 (5 bases). The CDR3 is 16 residues long. Trimming took off 4 bases at V and 7 bases at J, with 20 bases between the two ends. CDR3 in amino acids: CASSSISAGEGQPQHF. CDR3 sequence (DNA): TGTGCCAGCAGTTCGATATCCGCGGGGGAAGGACAGCCCCAGCATTTT.

This clonotype was seen a handful of times. This sequence joins TRBV20-1 and TRBJ2-1; D uncertain. Germline loops: CDR1 DFQATT, CDR2 SNEGSKA (reference sequence). V was clipped by 3 bases and J by 3 bases, with 15 bases between them. This CDR3 contains 15 residues. The chain's CDR3 is CSASSQDGNYNEQFF. In DNA, the CDR3 is TGCAGTGCTAGTTCTCAGGATGGGAACTACAATGAGCAGTTCTTC.

This chain joins TRBV21-1 and TRBJ2-4; whether TRBD2, the table's D call, matches the DNA was not checked. The DNA end is more similar to TRBJ2-7, so the J call may be wrong. TRBV21-1 is an annotated pseudogene. The CDR3 covers 15 residues. CDR3 nucleotides: TGTGCCAGCAGCGCTACCGGGTCCCGAAACTACGAGCAGTACTTC. Its protein is CASSATGSRNYEQYF.

This clonotype was counted only a few times. The rearrangement links TRBV12-3 or TRBV12-4 to TRBJ1-2; 8 bases align to TRBD1. The junction had 16 bases not matched to a gene; V was cut back by 5 bases and J by 11 bases. This CDR3 contains 15 residues. CDR3 coding DNA: TGTGCCAGCAGTCGAGAGTATAGGACAGGGAAAGGTTACACCTTC. It encodes CASSREYRTGKGYTF.

The genes are TRBV20-1 and TRBJ2-1; no reliable D call. Germline-derived CDR1 and CDR2 are DFQATT and SNEGSKA (reference sequence). Trimming pared 1 base from V and 5 bases from J, leaving 15 bases between. The CDR3 totals 15 residues. CDR3 in amino acids: CSARGAARPNNEQFF. The CDR3, as DNA: TGCAGTGCTAGAGGGGCGGCCAGACCCAACAATGAGCAGTTCTTC.

This chain uses TRBV2 with TRBJ1-1; 8 positions match TRBD1. The CDR3 contains 16 residues. Germline values: CDR1 SNHLY, CDR2 FYNNEI. The V segment lost 7 bases and the J segment 0 bases; nucleotides outside the gene matches: 10. CDR3 DNA sequence: TGTGCCAGCATCCCTAGGACAGGGAGTTTGAACACTGAAGCTTTCTTT. It specifies CASIPRTGSLNTEAFF.

This clonotype was counted only a few times. The chain combines TRBV6-2 or TRBV6-3 with TRBJ2-3; 7 bases match TRBD2. Germline loops: CDR1 MNHEY, CDR2 SVGEGT. V was clipped by 2 bases and J by 2 bases; unmatched bases: 7. The CDR3 sequence is 16 residues long. The CDR3 protein is CASSYALADLTDTQYF. The CDR3 bases are TGTGCCAGCAGTTACGCGCTAGCGGACCTCACAGATACGCAGTATTTT.

In DNA, the CDR3 is TGTGCCAGCAGTCCCTCTTGGAGGGATAGCGAGCAGTACTTC. Protein: CASSPSWRDSEQYF. The chain carries TRBV12-3 or TRBV12-4 and TRBJ2-7; maybe TRBD2 (6 bases). V was pared by 5 bases and J by 6 bases, with 17 bases between. The CDR3 sequence is 14 residues long.

This clonotype came up a few times. This chain links TRBV7-9 with TRBJ2-2; possibly TRBD2 for D (6 bases). CDR3 size: 15 residues. Germline CDR1 reads SEHNR; CDR2 reads FQNEAQ (reference sequence). Trimming shortened V by 4 bases and J by 0 bases, and 9 bases separated the two germline ends. CDR3 sequence (DNA): TGTGCCAGCAGCTCCGGGAGTTCGAACACCGGGGAGCTGTTTTTT. The encoded protein is CASSSGSSNTGELFF.

The chain links TRBV3-1 to TRBJ1-1; a possible D gene is TRBD1 (6 bases). Germline CDR1 and CDR2: LGHDT and YNNKEL (reference sequence). Deletions cut 1 base from V and 1 base from J, with 7 bases between. The CDR3 contains 14 residues. In DNA, the CDR3 is TGTGCCAGCAGCCAAGGGACAGCGAACACTGAAGCTTTCTTT. This translates into CASSQGTANTEAFF. The whole variable domain, filled in from reference TRBV3-1 and TRBJ1-1, reads DTAVSQTPKYLVTQMGNDKSIKCEQNLGHDTMYWYKQDSKKFLKIMFSYNNKELIINETVPNRFSPKSPDKAHLNLHINSLELGDSAVYFCASSQGTANTEAFFGQGTRLTVV.

This clonotype showed up just a few times. This chain uses TRBV7-6 with TRBJ2-5, with D maybe TRBD2 (6 bases). Germline V gene sequence: CDR1 SGHVS, CDR2 FNYEAQ. The CDR3 sequence is 14 residues long. The V end lost 5 bases, the J end lost 5 bases, and 15 bases lay between the germline ends. CDR3 in amino acids: CASSPSGGAETQYF. The CDR3 DNA reads as TGTGCCAGCAGCCCGAGTGGAGGGGCCGAGACCCAGTACTTC.

The rearrangement uses TRBV6-4 and TRBJ2-1, with 7 bases aligning to TRBD1. This CDR3 spans 20 amino acids. Germline CDR1 reads MRHNA; CDR2 reads SNTAGT. With 3 bases clipped from V and 4 bases from J, the junction kept 21 bases outside the gene matches. The CDR3 coding sequence is TGTGCCAGCAGTGAACGAATATGGGGGCGCAGGACAGGATCTTACAATGAGCAGTTCTTC. Protein product: CASSERIWGRRTGSYNEQFF.

This clonotype has only a few counts. The J gene is TRBJ2-3, the V gene TRBV6-5; D is perhaps TRBD2 (5 bases). This CDR3 comprises 13 residues. The germline V gene has CDR1 MNHEY and CDR2 SVGAGI. The V gene lost 7 bases and the J gene lost 14 bases, with 22 bases spanning the gap. The CDR3 sequence: CASMEAGHRDAYF. Here the CDR3 DNA reads TGTGCCAGCATGGAGGCAGGTCACAGAGACGCGTATTTT.